These 19 T cell receptor beta chains share one sample of origin, sequenced in a study of T cells after yellow fever vaccination. TCRdb analysed the 5' RACE reads with MiXCR anew, one entry per CDR3 protein. The sample lists 610,000 or so distinct CDR3 sequences, about 12% occurring once. The specimen comprised PBMCs, sampled on the day of the yellow fever booster vaccination. These receptors all stem from a man younger than 45 who received the YFV17D yellow fever vaccine.

The table lists this clonotype with a few counts. This chain uses TRBV4-1 with TRBJ2-1, with TRBD1 identical over 9 bases. The CDR3 has 14 amino acids. V gave up 3 bases and J gave up 5 bases; unmatched junction bases: 2. Germline CDR1 MGHRA, CDR2 YSYEKL. CDR3 sequence reads: CASSQGQGNNEQFF. The CDR3 nucleotides are TGCGCCAGCAGCCAGGGACAGGGAAACAATGAGCAGTTCTTC.

In this sample, this clonotype turned up a few times. The chain combines TRBV28 with TRBJ2-1, with 11 bases that match TRBD1. Unmatched junction bases numbered 16, after V lost 3 bases and J lost 12 bases. The CDR3 sequence is 17 residues long. Germline lookup yields CDR1 MDHEN and CDR2 SYDVKM. The CDR3 is CASSFPGQGGIRRGQFF. In DNA form, the CDR3 reads TGTGCCAGCAGTTTTCCGGGACAGGGGGGAATCCGCCGGGGGCAGTTCTTC.

J is TRBJ2-3 and V is TRBV28; no reliable D call. The J call may not be correct, given that the DNA end is closer to TRBJ1-5. The CDR3 has 16 amino acids. Looked up from germline, CDR1 is MDHEN and CDR2 is SYDVKM. The CDR3: CASSRGLAGDLDTQHF. For the CDR3, the DNA is TGTGCCAGCAGTCGAGGACTAGCGGGAGATCTAGATACGCAGCATTTT.

This clonotype was observed a handful of times. The chain carries TRBV25-1 and TRBJ2-1; D is ambiguous. V lost 10 bases to trimming and J lost 5 bases, with 15 bases between them. The germline V gene has CDR1 MGHDK and CDR2 SYGVNS. CDR3 size: 13 residues. CDR3 bases: TGTGCCACCCAAACGTTGAGGAACAATGAGCAGTTCTTC. Amino acids: CATQTLRNNEQFF.

This clonotype was detected ten times or more. The rearrangement links TRBV4-2 to TRBJ2-1; 12 nucleotides match TRBD2. CDR1 LGHNA and CDR2 YNFKEQ come from the germline V gene. The CDR3 loop spans 17 amino acids. J lost 7 bases, V lost 0 bases, and 7 bases had no gene match. This chain's CDR3 is CASSQELTSGSGNEQFF. For the CDR3, the DNA is TGTGCCAGCAGCCAAGAGCTGACTAGCGGGAGCGGTAATGAGCAGTTCTTC.

This clonotype was detected only a few times. This likely comes from a read error, as the CDR3 has no conserved phenylalanine or tryptophan at its end. No DNA is shown, since the ends of the CDR3 on it are uncertain; the CDR3 is the one TCRdb lists. The CDR3 protein is CASSRTHT. This chain connects TRBV23-1 to TRBJ2-1. TRBV23-1 qualifies as an ORF whose function is uncertain. Counting both end residues, the CDR3 totals 8 amino acids.

This chain joins TRBV30 and TRBJ2-7, with TRBD2 matching over 9 bases. Germline lookup yields CDR1 GTSNPN and CDR2 SVGIG (reference sequence). The CDR3 loop spans 11 amino acids. V shed 2 bases and J 12 bases; nucleotides not matched to a gene: 5. The CDR3 DNA is TGTGCCTGGAGTTTTAGCGGGAGAACGTACTTC. Its protein product is CAWSFSGRTYF.

This clonotype was observed a handful of times. The CDR3: CASSRSSTRANTEAFF. CDR3 DNA: TGCGCCAGCAGCCGCTCCTCTACAAGGGCGAACACTGAAGCTTTCTTT. The chain uses TRBV4-3 and TRBJ1-1, with D hard to call. Trimming left V 4 bases short and J 1 base short, with 16 bases between. Per germline, CDR1 LGHNA and CDR2 YSLEER. The CDR3 extends over 16 amino acids.

The chain joins TRBV28 to TRBJ2-1; D is perhaps TRBD2 (5 bases). CDR1 MDHEN and CDR2 SYDVKM come from the germline V gene. The CDR3 consists of 12 residues. Trimming removed 7 bases at V and 7 bases at J, with 11 bases between. CDR3 residues: CASTRLRNEQFF. Here the CDR3 DNA reads TGTGCCAGCACCAGACTACGGAATGAGCAGTTCTTC.

In its sample, this clonotype was seen a few times. This rearrangement joins TRBV7-2 to TRBJ2-7; TRBD2 agrees at 10 bases. Per germline, CDR1 SGHTA and CDR2 FQGNSA. The CDR3 sequence is 16 residues long. V lost 5 bases to trimming and J lost 5 bases; unmatched junction nucleotides: 12. The CDR3 here is CASSPPSGSFPNEQYF. The CDR3 nucleotides read TGTGCCAGCAGCCCTCCTAGCGGGAGTTTCCCAAACGAGCAGTACTTC.

The V and J genes are TRBV6-1 and TRBJ2-7, with D possibly TRBD1 on 6 matching bases. Germline CDR1 reads MNHNS; CDR2 reads SASEGT. CDR3 length: 13 amino acids. Trimming left V 8 bases short and J 3 bases short, with 14 bases between. This chain's CDR3 is CASGRLRGYEQYF. The CDR3 bases are TGTGCCAGCGGCCGCCTCAGGGGCTACGAGCAGTACTTC.

V usage is TRBV7-3 and J usage is TRBJ2-1; 9 positions match TRBD2. Unmatched junction bases numbered 16, after V lost 5 bases and J lost 8 bases. This CDR3 contains 17 residues. Germline V gene data show CDR1 as SGHTA and CDR2 as FQGTGA. The CDR3 is CASSPHYRLAAGYEQFF. In DNA form, the CDR3 reads TGTGCCAGCAGCCCCCATTACCGACTAGCGGCGGGCTATGAGCAGTTCTTC.

Note on this clonotype: At one of its ends the junction is not consistent with the germline gene, which may arise from a read error. The V call is TRBV27, the J call TRBJ2-1, with 8 bases fitting TRBD2. CDR1 and CDR2 from the germline V gene are MNHEY and SMNVEV (reference sequence). The CDR3 has 14 amino acids. This CDR3 is CASSLSGSYSEQFF. CDR3 DNA: TGTGCCAGCAGTCTCAGCGGGAGCTACAGTGAGCAGTTCTTC.

This clonotype has a handful of counts. The V call is TRBV7-2, the J call TRBJ2-5, with D perhaps matching TRBD2 (6 bases). The CDR3 covers 15 residues. The germline V gene has CDR1 SGHTA and CDR2 FQGNSA. V was shortened by 6 bases and J by 4 bases, with 18 bases between the two germline ends. CDR3: CASSSPGLKGETQYF. The CDR3 DNA reads TGTGCCAGCAGTTCACCGGGACTGAAGGGAGAGACCCAGTACTTC.

This clonotype occurred a few times. The rearrangement joins TRBV23-1 to TRBJ2-7; the D is unclear. TRBV23-1 is assigned to the ORF class and has an uncertain function. Trimming took off 2 bases at V and 5 bases at J, with 13 bases between the two ends. This CDR3 contains 14 residues. The CDR3 reads CASSQGPGINEQYF. CDR3 bases: TGCGCCAGCAGTCAAGGGCCGGGTATAAACGAGCAGTACTTC.

The chain's CDR3 is CASSVDSVPYEQYF. The CDR3 DNA follows: TGTGCCAGCAGCGTAGACTCGGTACCCTACGAGCAGTACTTC. The chain recombines TRBV9 with TRBJ2-7; D call uncertain. This CDR3 is built from 14 residues. The germline V gene encodes CDR1 SGDLS and CDR2 YYNGEE. Deletions cut 0 bases from V and 2 bases from J, with 9 bases between.

This clonotype was detected only a few times. The chain joins TRBV4-3 to TRBJ2-1; weak D call: TRBD2 (6 bases). CDR1 is LGHNA and CDR2 is YSLEER in the germline V gene. The CDR3 consists of 18 residues. Trimming removed 0 bases from V and 0 bases from J, with 15 bases in between. CDR3 in amino acids: CASSQDPRGSGSYNEQFF. The CDR3 nucleotides are TGCGCCAGCAGCCAAGATCCCCGGGGGTCAGGCTCCTACAATGAGCAGTTCTTC.

This chain links TRBV19 with TRBJ2-5, with 9 bases lining up with TRBD2. The CDR3 runs to 15 residues. V was pared by 5 bases and J by 1 base, with 5 bases of the junction left unmatched. CDR1 and CDR2 from the germline V gene are LNHDA and SQIVND (reference sequence). The CDR3 nucleotides are TGTGCCAGTAGTTTCGCTAGCGGGGCCCAAGAGACCCAGTACTTC. It yields the protein CASSFASGAQETQYF. Supplemented by reference TRBV19 and TRBJ2-5, the full variable domain reads DGGITQSPKYLFRKEGQNVTLSCEQNLNHDAMYWYRQDPGQGLRLIYYSQIVNDFQKGDIAEGYSVSREKKESFPLTVTSAQKNPTAFYLCASSFASGAQETQYFGPGTRLLVL.

This chain uses TRBV29-1 with TRBJ2-1; the D is unclear. The V and J ends lost 6 bases and 11 bases respectively, with 17 bases between them. Per germline, CDR1 SQVTM and CDR2 ANQGSEA. The CDR3 length is 12 residues. CDR3 in DNA: TGCAGCGTCCCCGTCCAATTGGTGAAGCAGTTCTTC. It specifies CSVPVQLVKQFF.